Listed below are T cell receptor beta chains from one sample, sequenced in a study of shared clonotypes between healthy human individuals. The protocol was immunoSEQ multiplex PCR, while the TCRdb copy is restricted to in-frame clones and leaves out a portion. The repertoire consists of more than 1.2 million clones, with roughly 98.5% occurring once and the leading ten covering 0.36%. The sample comprised naive CD4+ T cells sorted from blood. These receptors came from a man aged 30-40 years in good health. CDR3s leave out the opening cysteine and the closing phenylalanine or tryptophan. D genes are given only for firm matches.

d_call v_call cdr3_aa
- TRBV29-1 SVGPGGNEQF
- TRBV11-2 ASSSRRGAPGNTIY
- TRBV14 ASSQDWAGMRHNSPLH
- TRBV15 ATSTNPYEQY
- TRBV7-2 ASTTLRLEENTEAF
TRBD2 TRBV27 ASSLFRTSGSTDTQY
TRBD1 TRBV10-3 AISERGTGSETQY
- TRBV4-3 ASSQAMARREGHEKLF
- TRBV10-1 ASSEGGLWQETQY
TRBD1 TRBV5-8 ASSLSDRGLGTGELF
- TRBV7-2 ASSPDSTAAYNEQF
TRBD1 TRBV7-9 ASSFTPGQGNTGELF
- TRBV27 ASRSWAGDSSNQPQH